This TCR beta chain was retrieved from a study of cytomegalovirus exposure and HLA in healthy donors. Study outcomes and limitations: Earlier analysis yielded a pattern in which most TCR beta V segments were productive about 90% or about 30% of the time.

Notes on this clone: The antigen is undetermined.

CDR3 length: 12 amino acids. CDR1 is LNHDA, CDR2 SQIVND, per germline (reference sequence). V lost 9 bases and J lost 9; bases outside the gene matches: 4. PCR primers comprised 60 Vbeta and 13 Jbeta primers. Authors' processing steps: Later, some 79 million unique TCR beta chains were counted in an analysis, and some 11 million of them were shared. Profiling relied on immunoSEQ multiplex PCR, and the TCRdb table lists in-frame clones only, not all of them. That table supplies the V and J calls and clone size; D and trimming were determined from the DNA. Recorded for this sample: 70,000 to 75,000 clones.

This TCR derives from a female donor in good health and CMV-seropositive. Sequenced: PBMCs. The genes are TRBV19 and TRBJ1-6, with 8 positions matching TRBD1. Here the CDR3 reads CASRGQGSPLHF. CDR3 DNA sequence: TGTGCCAGCAGGGGGCAGGGTTCACCCCTCCACTTT.